The 13 T cell receptor beta chains below come from one sample, sequenced in a study of blood T cell repertoires in COVID-19. Libraries were prepared by immunoSEQ multiplex PCR; TCRdb keeps only in-frame clonotypes and omits some of them. This table has 250,000 to 350,000 clones, approximately 85% appearing once. The sample comprised PBMCs or T cells enriched from blood (not recorded which). These TCRs come from a woman aged 25 to 45 who had recovered from COVID-19.

The V call is TRBV28, the J call TRBJ1-5, with 12 bases aligning to TRBD1. V gave up 3 bases and J gave up 3 bases; unmatched junction bases: 3. Germline V gene sequence: CDR1 MDHEN, CDR2 SYDVKM. This CDR3 region has 16 residues. The CDR3 coding sequence is TGTGCCAGCAGTTTCCGGGACAGGGGGCCCAATCAGCCCCAGCATTTT. Protein: CASSFRDRGPNQPQHF. Filled out from reference TRBV28 and TRBJ1-5, the complete variable domain reads DVKVTQSSRYLVKRTGEKVFLECVQDMDHENMFWYRQDPGLGLRLIYFSYDVKMKEKGDIPEGYSVSREKKERFSLILESASTNQTSMYLCASSFRDRGPNQPQHFGDGTRLSIL.

V is TRBV5-1 and J is TRBJ1-1; TRBD1 is a possible D gene (6 bases). V was pared by 1 base and J by 5 bases, with 12 bases between. The CDR3 loop spans 14 amino acids. CDR1 SGHRS and CDR2 YFSETQ come from the germline V gene. The chain's CDR3 is CASSLFEQGTEAFF. The CDR3 nucleotides are TGCGCCAGCAGCTTGTTTGAGCAGGGGACTGAAGCTTTCTTT.

The chain couples TRBV24-1 to TRBJ2-2; TRBD2 matches 14 bases. This CDR3 region has 18 residues. The germline CDR1 and CDR2 sequences are KGHDR and SFDVKD. V lost 0 bases and J lost 6; bases outside the gene matches: 5. The DNA for the CDR3 is TGTGCCACCAGTGATTTGGGACTAGCGGGGGGCCCACCCGGGGAGCTGTTTTTT. It yields the protein CATSDLGLAGGPPGELFF.

This clone showed up just a few times. The rearrangement uses TRBV6-4 and TRBJ2-1; a possible D gene is TRBD1 (6 bases). Germline values: CDR1 MRHNA, CDR2 SNTAGT. The CDR3 loop spans 13 amino acids. Deletions cut 3 bases from V and 6 bases from J, with 9 bases between. The CDR3 DNA sequence: TGTGCCAGCAGTGATTTGGGGGCCAATGAGCAGTTCTTC. This translates into CASSDLGANEQFF.

This rearrangement joins TRBV28 to TRBJ2-5, with D maybe TRBD2 (5 bases). Deletions cut 5 bases from V and 7 bases from J, with 17 bases between. Germline values: CDR1 MDHEN, CDR2 SYDVKM. The CDR3 covers 14 residues. Here the CDR3 reads CASSNLTRTGTQYF. CDR3 coding DNA: TGTGCCAGCAGTAACCTGACTCGGACTGGGACCCAGTACTTC. Looking up the rest from reference TRBV28 and TRBJ2-5 gives the full variable domain: DVKVTQSSRYLVKRTGEKVFLECVQDMDHENMFWYRQDPGLGLRLIYFSYDVKMKEKGDIPEGYSVSREKKERFSLILESASTNQTSMYLCASSNLTRTGTQYFGPGTRLLVL.

The chain is built from TRBV6-1 and TRBJ1-4, with a weak D call TRBD1 (6 bases). Per germline, CDR1 MNHNS and CDR2 SASEGT. This CDR3 contains 14 residues. V was clipped by 3 bases and J by 7 bases, with 12 bases between them. CDR3 protein: CASSDWGGVEKLFF. Here the CDR3 DNA reads TGTGCCAGCAGTGATTGGGGGGGCGTTGAAAAACTGTTTTTT.

The CDR3 region has the DNA TGCAGCGTAAACCCGACAGGGACCGGGGAGCTGTTTTTT. Translated, it gives CSVNPTGTGELFF. The rearrangement links TRBV29-1 to TRBJ2-2; 7 bases line up with TRBD1. The germline V gene has CDR1 SQVTM and CDR2 ANQGSEA. J lost 5 bases, V lost 6 bases, and 6 bases had no gene match. The CDR3 is 13 residues long.

This clone was picked up one time. This chain uses TRBV14 with TRBJ2-1, with 10 bases aligning to TRBD2. The CDR3 length is 19 residues. Looked up from germline, CDR1 is SGHDN and CDR2 is FVKESK. J was trimmed by 2 bases and V by 0 bases; bases with no gene match: 10. This chain's CDR3 is CASSQDFIGLAETYNEQFF. The DNA of the CDR3 is TGTGCCAGCAGCCAAGATTTTATAGGACTAGCGGAAACCTACAATGAGCAGTTCTTC. The entire variable domain, with the rest obtained from reference TRBV14 and TRBJ2-1, is as follows: EAGVTQFPSHSVIEKGQTVTLRCDPISGHDNLYWYRRVMGKEIKFLLHFVKESKQDESGMPNNRFLAERTGGTYSTLKVQPAELEDSGVYFCASSQDFIGLAETYNEQFFGPGTRLTVL.

There are a few counts of this clone. The chain recombines TRBV21-1 with TRBJ1-1. TRBV21-1 is tagged as a pseudogene. CDR3 length: 16 residues. The CDR3 nucleotides are TGTGCCAGCAACGGAGGCCAAGTGGAAAACGTCCCTGAAGCTTTCTTT. Its translation: CASNGGQVENVPEAFF.

The V gene is TRBV7-9, the J gene TRBJ1-1; no clear D. Germline values: CDR1 SEHNR, CDR2 FQNEAQ (reference sequence). This CDR3 spans 15 amino acids. Trimming took 5 bases from V and 0 from J, leaving 13 bases between them. As DNA, the CDR3 is TGTGCCAGCAGCCTGGAGGCAGCTTTGAACACTGAAGCTTTCTTT. Translation: CASSLEAALNTEAFF.

The rearrangement joins TRBV19 to TRBJ2-7, with TRBD1 matching 8 bases. Germline CDR1 LNHDA, CDR2 SQIVND (reference sequence). Trimming removed 4 bases from V and 1 base from J; junction bases left unmatched: 6. The CDR3 is 15 amino acids. CDR3 residues: CASSKGTGWSYEQYF. CDR3 in DNA: TGTGCCAGTAGTAAAGGGACAGGTTGGTCCTACGAGCAGTACTTC. Looking up the rest from reference TRBV19 and TRBJ2-7 gives the full variable domain: DGGITQSPKYLFRKEGQNVTLSCEQNLNHDAMYWYRQDPGQGLRLIYYSQIVNDFQKGDIAEGYSVSREKKESFPLTVTSAQKNPTAFYLCASSKGTGWSYEQYFGPGTRLTVT.

The chain employs TRBV3-1 (or the pseudogene TRBV3-2) and TRBJ2-5; 7 nucleotides agree with TRBD2. The junction had 5 bases not matched to a gene; V was cut back by 1 base and J by 3 bases. This CDR3 spans 15 amino acids. Germline CDR1 LGHDT, CDR2 YNNKEL (reference sequence). The CDR3 coding sequence is TGTGCCAGCAGCCAAGGGCCAACTAGCGAAGAGACCCAGTACTTC. Residues: CASSQGPTSEETQYF.

The chain links TRBV30 to TRBJ1-4; D is unclear. V shed 0 bases and J shed 7 bases, with 21 bases lying between them. CDR3 size: 17 residues. From germline, CDR1 is GTSNPN and CDR2 SVGIG (reference sequence). The CDR3 sequence: CAWSVMGSGTASEKLFF. The CDR3 nucleotides read TGTGCCTGGAGTGTTATGGGGTCGGGAACAGCTTCTGAAAAACTGTTTTTT. The full variable domain, completed using reference TRBV30 and TRBJ1-4, is SQTIHQWPATLVQPVGSPLSLECTVEGTSNPNLYWYRQAAGRGLQLLFYSVGIGQISSEVPQNLSASRPQDRQFILSSKKLLLSDSGFYLCAWSVMGSGTASEKLFFGSGTQLSVL.